Below, one T cell receptor beta chain is given with its context. Antigen: not known. Described time point: proximal margin of the surgical specimen (macroscopically non-inflamed). The record originates from a study of T cell repertoires in ileal Crohn's disease. Sequencing was performed with immunoSEQ multiplex PCR; in TCRdb, only in-frame clones are kept and a portion is missing. Of some 2,800 clones in the sample, 75% to 85% were seen once. The CDR3 contains 17 residues. V was clipped by 0 bases and J by 6 bases; unmatched bases: 11. Germline CDR1 and CDR2: MGHRA and YSYEKL. Study-wide results and caveats: All patients with clonality above 26.8% had endoscopic recurrence. Sorted CD8 T cells held more high-frequency clones than CD4.

J is TRBJ2-1 and V is TRBV4-1; 7 positions match TRBD2. The TCR comes from an adult with Crohn's disease. The sequenced sample was ileal tissue. CDR3 sequence reads: CASSQEIGGGSSNEQFF. CDR3 nucleotides: TGCGCCAGCAGCCAAGAGATTGGGGGGGGTAGTTCCAATGAGCAGTTCTTC.